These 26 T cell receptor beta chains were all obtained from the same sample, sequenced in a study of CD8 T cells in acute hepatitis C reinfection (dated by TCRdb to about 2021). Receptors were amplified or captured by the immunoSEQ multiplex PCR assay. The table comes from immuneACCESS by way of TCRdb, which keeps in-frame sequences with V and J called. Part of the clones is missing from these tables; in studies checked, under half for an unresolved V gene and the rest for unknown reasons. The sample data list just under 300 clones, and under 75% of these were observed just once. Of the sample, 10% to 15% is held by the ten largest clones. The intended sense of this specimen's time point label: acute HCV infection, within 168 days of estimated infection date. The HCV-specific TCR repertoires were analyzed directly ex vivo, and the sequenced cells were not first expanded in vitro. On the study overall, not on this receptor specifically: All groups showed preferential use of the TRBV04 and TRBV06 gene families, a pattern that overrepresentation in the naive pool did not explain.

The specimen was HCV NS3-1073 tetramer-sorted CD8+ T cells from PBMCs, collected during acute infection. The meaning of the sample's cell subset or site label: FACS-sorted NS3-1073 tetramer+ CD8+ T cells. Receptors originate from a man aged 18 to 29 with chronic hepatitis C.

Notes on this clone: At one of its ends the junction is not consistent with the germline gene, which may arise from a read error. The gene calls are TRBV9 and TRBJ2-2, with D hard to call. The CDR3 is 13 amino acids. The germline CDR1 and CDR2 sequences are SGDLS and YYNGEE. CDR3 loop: CAGSVLGAGELFF. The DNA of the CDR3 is TGTGCCGGCAGCGTGCTGGGTGCCGGGGAGCTGTTTTTT.

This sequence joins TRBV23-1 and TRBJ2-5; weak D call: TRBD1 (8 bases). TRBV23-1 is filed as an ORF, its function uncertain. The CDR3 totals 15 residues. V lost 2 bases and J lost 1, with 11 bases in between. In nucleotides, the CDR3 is TGCGCCAGCAGTCAAAACAGGGGGGGCCAAGAGACCCAGTACTTC. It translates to CASSQNRGGQETQYF.

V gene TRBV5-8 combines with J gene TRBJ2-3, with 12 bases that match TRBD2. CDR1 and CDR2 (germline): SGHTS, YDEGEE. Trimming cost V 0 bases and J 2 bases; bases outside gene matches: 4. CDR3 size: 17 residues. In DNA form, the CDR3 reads TGTGCCAGCAGCTTGGTGACTAGCGGGGGCTACACAGATACGCAGTATTTT. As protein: CASSLVTSGGYTDTQYF.

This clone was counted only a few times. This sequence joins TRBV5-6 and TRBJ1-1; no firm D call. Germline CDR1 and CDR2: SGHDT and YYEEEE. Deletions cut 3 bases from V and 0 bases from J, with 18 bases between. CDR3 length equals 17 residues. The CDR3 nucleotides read TGTGCCAGCAGCTCTCTGGGAGGGCGATTCATGAACACTGAAGCTTTCTTT. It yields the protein CASSSLGGRFMNTEAFF.

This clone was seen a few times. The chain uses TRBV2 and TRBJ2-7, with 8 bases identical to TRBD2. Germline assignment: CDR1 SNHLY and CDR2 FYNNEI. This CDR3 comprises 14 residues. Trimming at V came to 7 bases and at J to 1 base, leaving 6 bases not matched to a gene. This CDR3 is CASKERETSYEQYF. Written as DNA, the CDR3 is TGTGCCAGCAAGGAGCGGGAGACATCCTACGAGCAGTACTTC.

For the CDR3, the DNA is TGTGCCAGCAGCTTAGAACACAATGAGCAGTTCTTC. It codes for CASSLEHNEQFF. The genes are TRBV7-6 and TRBJ2-1; D remains unclear. Germline CDR1 is SGHVS and CDR2 is FNYEAQ. The CDR3 is 12 residues long. V dropped 1 base and J dropped 5 bases, with 3 bases sitting between them. Using reference TRBV7-6 and TRBJ2-1 for the parts outside the CDR3, the full variable domain is GAGVSQSPRYKVTKRGQDVALRCDPISGHVSLYWYRQALGQGPEFLTYFNYEAQQDKSGLPNDRFSAERPEGSISTLTIQRTEQRDSAMYRCASSLEHNEQFFGPGTRLTVL.

The CDR3 DNA reads as TGTGCCAGCAGCCAAGAGGCGGGGACCGAGCAGTACTTC. Protein: CASSQEAGTEQYF. The rearrangement uses TRBV4-2 and TRBJ2-7; tentative D call: TRBD2 (6 bases). The germline CDR1 and CDR2 sequences are LGHNA and YNFKEQ. Trimming stripped 0 bases from V and 6 bases from J, with 9 bases between. This CDR3 has 13 amino acids.

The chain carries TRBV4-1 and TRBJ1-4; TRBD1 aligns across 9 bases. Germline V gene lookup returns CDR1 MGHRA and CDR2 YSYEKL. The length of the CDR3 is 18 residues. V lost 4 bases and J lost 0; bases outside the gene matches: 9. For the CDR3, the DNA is TGCGCCAGCAGCCTGGGACAGGGCTATGGGGCAACTAATGAAAAACTGTTTTTT. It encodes CASSLGQGYGATNEKLFF.

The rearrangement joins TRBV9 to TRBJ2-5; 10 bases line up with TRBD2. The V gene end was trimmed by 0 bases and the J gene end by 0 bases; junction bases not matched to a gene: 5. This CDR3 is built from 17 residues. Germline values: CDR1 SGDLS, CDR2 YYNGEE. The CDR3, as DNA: TGTGCCAGCAGCGTAGTTGGTAGCGGGGGGTACCAAGAGACCCAGTACTTC. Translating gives CASSVVGSGGYQETQYF.

CDR3 amino acids: CASSQEVSGGNTGELFF. The DNA for the CDR3 is TGTGCCAGCAGCCAAGAAGTCAGCGGGGGGAACACCGGGGAGCTGTTTTTT. The V gene is TRBV4-2, the J gene TRBJ2-2, with 8 bases matching TRBD2. This CDR3 spans 17 amino acids. With 0 bases clipped from V and 1 base from J, the junction kept 4 bases outside the gene matches. The germline V gene has CDR1 LGHNA and CDR2 YNFKEQ.

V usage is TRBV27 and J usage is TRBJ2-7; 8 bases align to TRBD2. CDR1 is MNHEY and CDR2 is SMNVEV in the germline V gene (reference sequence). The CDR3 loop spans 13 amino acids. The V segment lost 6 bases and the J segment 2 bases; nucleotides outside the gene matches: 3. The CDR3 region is CASSPGGAYEQYF. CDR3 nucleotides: TGTGCCAGCAGCCCCGGGGGGGCCTACGAGCAGTACTTC.

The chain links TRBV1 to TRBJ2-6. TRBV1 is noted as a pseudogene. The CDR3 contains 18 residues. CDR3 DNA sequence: TGCACCAGCAGCACAACGAGTTTGTGCAAAAGTCGGGCCAACGTCCTGACTTTC. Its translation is CTSSTTSLCKSRANVLTF.

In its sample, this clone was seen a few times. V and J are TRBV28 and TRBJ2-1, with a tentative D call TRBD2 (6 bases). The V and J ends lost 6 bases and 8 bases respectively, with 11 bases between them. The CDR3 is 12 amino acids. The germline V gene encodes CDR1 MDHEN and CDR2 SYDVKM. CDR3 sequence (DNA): TGTGCCAGCAGGCGGGGCCCCGATGAGCAGTTCTTC. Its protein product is CASRRGPDEQFF.

The DNA for the CDR3 is TGTGCCAGCAGCCAATCCCAACTAGCGGGGGAGACCCAGTACTTC. Protein sequence: CASSQSQLAGETQYF. The chain recombines TRBV16 with TRBJ2-5, with 10 bases fitting TRBD2. The CDR3 covers 15 residues. CDR1 and CDR2 (germline): KGHSY, FQNENV. V shed 0 bases, J shed 5 bases, and the junction held 3 bases outside the gene matches.

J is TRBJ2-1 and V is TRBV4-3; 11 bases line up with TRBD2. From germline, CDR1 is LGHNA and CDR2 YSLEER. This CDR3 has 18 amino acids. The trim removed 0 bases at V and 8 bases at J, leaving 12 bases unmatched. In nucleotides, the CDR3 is TGCGCCAGCAGCCAAGAGCCAACTCTAGCGGGGGGCGGGGATGAGCAGTTCTTC. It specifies CASSQEPTLAGGGDEQFF.

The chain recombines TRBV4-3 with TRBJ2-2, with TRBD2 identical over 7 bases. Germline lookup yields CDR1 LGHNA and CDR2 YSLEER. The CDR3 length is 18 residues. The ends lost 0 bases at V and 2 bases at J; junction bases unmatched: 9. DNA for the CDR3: TGCGCCAGCAGCCAAGAGGTTGCGGCGGGGGACAACACCGGGGAGCTGTTTTTT. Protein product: CASSQEVAAGDNTGELFF.

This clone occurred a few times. DNA of the CDR3: TGTGCCAGCAGTGACCAGTACGAGCAGTACGTC. Translation gives CASSDQYEQYV. The chain has TRBV6-1 and TRBJ2-7; no definite D call. Trimming stripped 3 bases from V and 4 bases from J, with 4 bases between. This CDR3 is built from 11 residues. Germline CDR1 is MNHNS and CDR2 is SASEGT.

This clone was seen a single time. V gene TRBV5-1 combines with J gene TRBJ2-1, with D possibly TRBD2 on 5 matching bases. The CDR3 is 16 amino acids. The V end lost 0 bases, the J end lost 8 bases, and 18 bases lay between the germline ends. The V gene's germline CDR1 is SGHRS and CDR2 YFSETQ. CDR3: CASSLGGPPPEDEQFF. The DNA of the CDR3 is TGCGCCAGCAGCTTGGGCGGCCCCCCACCGGAGGATGAGCAGTTCTTC.

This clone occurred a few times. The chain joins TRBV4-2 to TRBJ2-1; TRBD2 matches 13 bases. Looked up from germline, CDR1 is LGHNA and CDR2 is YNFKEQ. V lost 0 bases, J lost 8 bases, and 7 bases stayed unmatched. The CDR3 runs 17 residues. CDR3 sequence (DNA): TGTGCCAGCAGCCAAGAGTTACTAGCGGGAGGGGGCGATGAGCAGTTCTTC. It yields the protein CASSQELLAGGGDEQFF.

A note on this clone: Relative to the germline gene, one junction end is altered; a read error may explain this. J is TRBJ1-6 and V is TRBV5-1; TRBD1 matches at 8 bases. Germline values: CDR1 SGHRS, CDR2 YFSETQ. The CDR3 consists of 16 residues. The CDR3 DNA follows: TGCGCCGGCAGCTTGGGGTCAGGGGGCTTTGGTTCACCCCTCCACTTT. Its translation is CAGSLGSGGFGSPLHF.

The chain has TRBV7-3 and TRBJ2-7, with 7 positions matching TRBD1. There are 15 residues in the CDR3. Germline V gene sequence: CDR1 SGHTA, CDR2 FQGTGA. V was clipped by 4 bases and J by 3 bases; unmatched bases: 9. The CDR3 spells CASSSKPGTVYEQYV. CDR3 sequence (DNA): TGTGCCAGCAGCTCCAAACCCGGGACAGTCTACGAGCAGTACGTC.

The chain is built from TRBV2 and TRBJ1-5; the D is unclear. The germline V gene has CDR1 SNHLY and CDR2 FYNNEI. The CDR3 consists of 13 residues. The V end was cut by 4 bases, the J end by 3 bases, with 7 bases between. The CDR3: CASSGRDNQPQHF. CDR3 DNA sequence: TGTGCCAGCAGTGGCAGAGACAATCAGCCCCAGCATTTT.

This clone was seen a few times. The CDR3: CASSQEQRESWGELFF. In DNA form, the CDR3 reads TGTGCCAGCAGCCAGGAGCAGCGGGAGAGTTGGGGGGAGCTGTTTTTT. The rearrangement links TRBV4-2 to TRBJ2-2, with 8 bases that match TRBD2. This CDR3 comprises 16 residues. Trimming removed 3 bases from V and 8 bases from J; junction bases left unmatched: 11. Germline-derived CDR1 and CDR2 are LGHNA and YNFKEQ.

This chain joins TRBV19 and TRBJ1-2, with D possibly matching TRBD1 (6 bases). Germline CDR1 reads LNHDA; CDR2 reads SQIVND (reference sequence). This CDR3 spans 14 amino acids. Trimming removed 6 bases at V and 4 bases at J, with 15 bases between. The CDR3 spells CASRLRQESYGYTF. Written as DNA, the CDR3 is TGTGCCAGTAGATTGAGACAGGAGAGCTATGGCTACACCTTC.

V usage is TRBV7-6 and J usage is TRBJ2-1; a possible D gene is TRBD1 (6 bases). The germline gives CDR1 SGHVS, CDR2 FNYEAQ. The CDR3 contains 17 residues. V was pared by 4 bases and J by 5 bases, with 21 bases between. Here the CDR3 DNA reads TGTGCCAGCAGCTCCCTTTCGGGACAAGGTATCCACAATGAGCAGTTCTTC. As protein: CASSSLSGQGIHNEQFF.

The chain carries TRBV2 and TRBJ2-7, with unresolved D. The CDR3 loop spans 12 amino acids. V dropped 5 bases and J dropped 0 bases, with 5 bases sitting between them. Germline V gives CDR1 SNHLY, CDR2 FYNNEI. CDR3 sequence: CASSWDSYEQYV. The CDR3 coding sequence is TGTGCCAGCAGTTGGGACTCCTACGAGCAGTACGTC.